The 17 T cell receptor beta chains below come from one sample, sequenced in a study of shared clonotypes between healthy human individuals. TCRdb keeps only in-frame clones here, not all; method: immunoSEQ multiplex PCR. Among approximately 1.1 million clones listed, roughly 74% were seen once. The sequencing input was memory CD4+ T cells from PBMCs. Subset given: CD45RA-negative fraction. The receptors derive from a young man in good health. Some clones in this sample may be carry-over from other donors' samples.

Of note for this clone: The same CDR3 can be traced to other DNA sequences in this sample. The chain links TRBV7-9 to TRBJ2-3, with D unresolved. The V and J ends lost 3 bases and 0 bases respectively, with 4 bases between them. Germline V gene data show CDR1 as SEHNR and CDR2 as FQNEAQ (reference sequence). The CDR3 sequence is 13 residues long. The CDR3 DNA is TGTGCCAGCAGCTTCCATAGCACAGATACGCAGTATTTT. Translating gives CASSFHSTDTQYF.

The chain uses TRBV5-4 and TRBJ2-7, with 7 bases aligning to TRBD1. This CDR3 has 15 residues. Germline loops: CDR1 SGHNT, CDR2 YYREEE (reference sequence). After removal of 4 bases from V and 0 bases from J, the junction contained 7 bases not matched to a gene. The CDR3 sequence: CASSLPGTDSYEQYF. CDR3 sequence (DNA): TGTGCCAGCAGCCTCCCCGGGACAGACTCCTACGAGCAGTACTTC.

This clone was observed a single time. The V gene is TRBV11-3, the J gene TRBJ2-5; no clear D. The CDR3 length is 17 residues. CDR1 SGHNT and CDR2 YENEEA come from the germline V gene. Trimming left V 5 bases short and J 4 bases short, with 23 bases between. The DNA of the CDR3 is TGTGCCAGCAGCCCCACCAACATGTACCGGAGAGGAGAGACCCAGTACTTC. Protein product: CASSPTNMYRRGETQYF.

The chain employs TRBV4-2 and TRBJ2-5; 11 positions match TRBD2. CDR1 LGHNA and CDR2 YNFKEQ come from the germline V gene. The V gene end was trimmed by 4 bases and the J gene end by 2 bases; junction bases not matched to a gene: 6. This CDR3 region has 16 residues. This CDR3 is CASSLRGLAEQETQYF. The CDR3 DNA sequence: TGTGCCAGCAGCCTGAGGGGACTAGCGGAACAAGAGACCCAGTACTTC.

This clone was counted a few times. The J gene is TRBJ2-7, the V gene TRBV7-3; 11 bases map to TRBD2. CDR3 length equals 15 residues. V dropped 4 bases and J dropped 4; count of bases not matched to a gene: 6. From germline, CDR1 is SGHTA and CDR2 FQGTGA. Written as DNA, the CDR3 is TGTGCCAGCAGCTATGGGACTAGCGGAGAATACGAGCAGTACTTC. This encodes CASSYGTSGEYEQYF. The variable domain in full, with the rest retrieved from reference TRBV7-3 and TRBJ2-7, is GAGVSQTPSNKVTEKGKYVELRCDPISGHTALYWYRQSLGQGPEFLIYFQGTGAADDSGLPNDRFFAVRPEGSVSTLKIQRTERGDSAVYLCASSYGTSGEYEQYFGPGTRLTVT.

The gene calls are TRBV20-1 and TRBJ2-5; D ambiguous. This CDR3 is built from 11 residues. Per the germline V gene, CDR1 is DFQATT and CDR2 is SNEGSKA (reference sequence). V lost 8 bases, J lost 1 base, and 8 bases lay in between. The CDR3 DNA reads as TGCAGTCCCTGGCCCCAAGAGACCCAGTACTTC. This sequence encodes CSPWPQETQYF.

The rearrangement uses TRBV10-3 and TRBJ2-7; D not certain. CDR1 and CDR2 (germline): ENHRY, SYGVKD. The CDR3 has 16 residues. The V gene lost 0 bases and the J gene lost 0 bases, with 12 bases spanning the gap. CDR3 coding DNA: TGTGCCATCAGTGAGTCGTTAGGCGGTGGCTCCTACGAGCAGTACTTC. Translating it yields CAISESLGGGSYEQYF.

This chain uses TRBV6-1 with TRBJ2-7, with 8 bases identical to TRBD1. After removal of 3 bases from V and 4 bases from J, the junction contained 8 bases not matched to a gene. This CDR3 contains 15 residues. Germline V lookup: CDR1 MNHNS, CDR2 SASEGT. Here the CDR3 DNA reads TGTGCCAGCAGTGACCCTAGGACAGGGCTGTACGAGCAGTACTTC. This translates into CASSDPRTGLYEQYF.

The V and J genes are TRBV14 and TRBJ2-7; D remains ambiguous. Germline-derived CDR1 and CDR2 are SGHDN and FVKESK. The CDR3 contains 15 residues. V was clipped by 1 base and J by 3 bases, with 13 bases between them. The CDR3, as DNA: TGTGCCAGCAGCCAAGGAAAGGAGCCCCTCTACGAGCAGTACTTC. As protein: CASSQGKEPLYEQYF.

V usage is TRBV30 and J usage is TRBJ2-7; D call uncertain. Germline CDR1 is GTSNPN and CDR2 is SVGIG (reference sequence). With 1 base removed from V and 2 bases from J, the gap between germline ends came to 3 bases. The CDR3 loop spans 11 amino acids. The CDR3 DNA follows: TGTGCCTGGAGTGGCGCCTACGAGCAGTACTTC. It translates to CAWSGAYEQYF.

The genes are TRBV5-8 and TRBJ2-7; unclear D gene. CDR1 and CDR2 from the germline V gene are SGHTS and YDEGEE. This CDR3 has 14 amino acids. The V end was cut by 1 base, the J end by 0 bases, with 8 bases between. For the CDR3, the DNA is TGTGCCAGCAGCTTGTCCAGGAGCTCCTACGAGCAGTACTTC. As protein: CASSLSRSSYEQYF. The whole variable domain, remainder taken from reference TRBV5-8 and TRBJ2-7, is EAGVTQSPTHLIKTRGQQATLRCSPISGHTSVYWYQQALGLGLQFLLWYDEGEERNRGNFPPRFSGRQFPNYSSELNVNALELEDSALYLCASSLSRSSYEQYFGPGTRLTVT.

The V and J genes are TRBV7-2 and TRBJ1-1; TRBD1 might be the D (5 bases). Germline CDR1 SGHTA, CDR2 FQGNSA. The length of the CDR3 is 13 residues. Trimming cost V 6 bases and J 2 bases, with 10 bases left between them. The CDR3 DNA sequence: TGTGCCAGCAGATACAGGATTAACACTGAAGCTTTCTTT. This sequence encodes CASRYRINTEAFF.

About this clone: The conserved phenylalanine or tryptophan is not found at the CDR3 terminus, so this likely reflects a read error. This CDR3 reads CASGQGTGGLYGYTL. The CDR3 bases are TGCGCCAGCGGCCAAGGGACAGGGGGCCTGTATGGCTACACCCTC. V gene TRBV4-1 combines with J gene TRBJ1-2; TRBD1 matches at 12 bases. The CDR3 runs to 15 residues. CDR1 MGHRA and CDR2 YSYEKL come from the germline V gene.

The chain has TRBV7-9 and TRBJ2-2; TRBD2 matches 13 bases. Losses at the gene ends were 6 bases for V and 5 bases for J; bases not matched to a gene: 9. This CDR3 contains 17 residues. CDR1 is SEHNR and CDR2 is FQNEAQ in the germline V gene (reference sequence). The CDR3 DNA follows: TGTGCCAGCAGACACCGGACTAGCGGGAGTGCGACCGGGGAGCTGTTTTTT. Its translation: CASRHRTSGSATGELFF.

The chain has TRBV6-4 and TRBJ1-5; D not resolved. Per germline, CDR1 MRHNA and CDR2 SNTAGT. The CDR3 has 13 residues. The V gene lost 0 bases and the J gene lost 6 bases, with 6 bases spanning the gap. The CDR3 DNA sequence: TGTGCCAGCAGTGACTCCCCGACTCAGCCCCAGCATTTT. It yields the protein CASSDSPTQPQHF.

J is TRBJ1-2 and V is TRBV7-2; the D is unclear. V lost 1 base to trimming and J lost 7 bases, with 10 bases between them. Germline CDR1 SGHTA, CDR2 FQGNSA. There are 13 residues in the CDR3. This CDR3 is CASSLGVQVGYTF. CDR3 coding DNA: TGTGCCAGCAGCTTAGGTGTCCAGGTTGGCTACACCTTC.

This chain joins TRBV19 and TRBJ2-2, with D possibly TRBD1 on 5 matching bases. The CDR3 totals 16 residues. The germline gives CDR1 LNHDA, CDR2 SQIVND (reference sequence). The V end was cut by 3 bases, the J end by 4 bases, with 15 bases between. The CDR3 DNA reads TGTGCCAGTAGTATGCAGGGCCTTTCGACCACCGGGGAGCTGTTTTTT. Protein sequence: CASSMQGLSTTGELFF.